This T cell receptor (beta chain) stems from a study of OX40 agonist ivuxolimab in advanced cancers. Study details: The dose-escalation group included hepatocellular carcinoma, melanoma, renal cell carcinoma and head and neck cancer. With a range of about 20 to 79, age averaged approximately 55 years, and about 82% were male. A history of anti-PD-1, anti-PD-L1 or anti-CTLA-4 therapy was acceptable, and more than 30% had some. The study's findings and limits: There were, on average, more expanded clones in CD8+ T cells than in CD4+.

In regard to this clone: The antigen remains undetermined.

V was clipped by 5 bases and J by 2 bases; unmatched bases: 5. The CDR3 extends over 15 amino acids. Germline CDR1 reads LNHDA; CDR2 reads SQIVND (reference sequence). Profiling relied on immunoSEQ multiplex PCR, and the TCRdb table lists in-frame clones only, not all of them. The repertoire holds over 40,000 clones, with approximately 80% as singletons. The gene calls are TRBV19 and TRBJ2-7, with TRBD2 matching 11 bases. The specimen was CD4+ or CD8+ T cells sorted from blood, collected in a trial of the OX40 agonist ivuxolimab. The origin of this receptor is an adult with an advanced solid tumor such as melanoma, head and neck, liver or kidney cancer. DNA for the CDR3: TGTGCCAGTAGTGTACTAGCGGGAGCTGCCTACGAGCAGTACTTC. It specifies CASSVLAGAAYEQYF.